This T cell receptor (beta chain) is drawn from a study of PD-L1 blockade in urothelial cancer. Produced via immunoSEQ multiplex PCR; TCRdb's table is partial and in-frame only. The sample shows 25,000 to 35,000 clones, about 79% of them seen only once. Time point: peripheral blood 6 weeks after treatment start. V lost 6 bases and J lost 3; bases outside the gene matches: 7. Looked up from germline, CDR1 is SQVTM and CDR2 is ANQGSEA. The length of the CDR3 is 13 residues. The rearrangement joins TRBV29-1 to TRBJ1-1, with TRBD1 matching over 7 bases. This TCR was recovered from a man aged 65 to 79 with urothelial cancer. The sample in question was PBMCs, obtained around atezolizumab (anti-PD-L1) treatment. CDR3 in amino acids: CSVAGQVDTEAFF. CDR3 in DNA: TGCAGCGTGGCCGGACAGGTCGACACTGAAGCTTTCTTT.